This T cell receptor beta chain stems from a study of cytomegalovirus exposure and HLA in healthy donors. A few counts support this clone. PCR primers comprised 60 Vbeta and 13 Jbeta primers. This table comes from immunoSEQ multiplex PCR, and its TCRdb copy is limited to in-frame clones, with some not included. The repertoire holds around 74,000 clones, with 70% to 85% as singletons. Sequences were obtained from PBMCs. The sequence was collected from a young man in good health and CMV-seronegative.

CDR3 DNA: TGTGCCAGTACAAGGGGCGCCAGCTCTGGGGCCAACGTCCTGACTTTC. Translated: CASTRGASSGANVLTF. The chain couples TRBV19 to TRBJ2-6; a possible D gene is TRBD1 (5 bases). The CDR3 spans 16 residues. The germline V gene encodes CDR1 LNHDA and CDR2 SQIVND (reference sequence). The V end lost 7 bases, the J end lost 0 bases, and 13 bases lay between the germline ends.